This entry concerns a single TCR beta chain. Its antigen is as yet unknown. TCRdb's copy holds only in-frame clones and misses some; the assay was immunoSEQ multiplex PCR. The table shows tens of thousands of clones, with around 90% occurring only once. This specimen comes from a study of T cell responses to AZD1222 COVID-19 vaccine. Study-wide context: Recipients boosted at about 4 weeks or about 12 weeks are pooled.

General study results and limits: Breadth and depth of Spike-specific TCRs rose after two AZD1222 doses.

V was pared by 4 bases and J by 7 bases, with 12 bases between. The germline V gene has CDR1 SGHKS and CDR2 YYEKEE (reference sequence). CDR3 length: 13 amino acids. The source of this sequence is an adult in good health. The sequencing here drew on peripheral blood, taken on day 0 of AZD1222 vaccination. The chain employs TRBV5-5 and TRBJ2-4; a possible D gene is TRBD1 (5 bases). CDR3 residues: CASSLDPGNIQYF. The CDR3 nucleotides are TGTGCCAGCAGCCTAGACCCAGGGAACATTCAGTACTTC.